The 27 T cell receptor beta chains reported below all come from one sample, sequenced in a study of shared clonotypes between healthy human individuals. Assay: immunoSEQ multiplex PCR; the TCRdb copy retains only in-frame clones and omits some. The sample lists about 2.4 million clones; 93% were seen once. Sequencing used naive CD4+ T cells from PBMCs. Described subset: CD45RA+ positively selected. The receptor set was obtained from a man aged 18-30 years in good health. Some clones in this sample may be carry-over from other donors' samples.

The chain joins TRBV12-5 to TRBJ2-1, with a weak D call TRBD1 (6 bases). This CDR3 is built from 15 residues. V was pared by 6 bases and J by 2 bases, with 14 bases between. Germline V CDR1 and CDR2: LGHNT, FRNRAP. CDR3 loop: CASGSGQPAYNEQFF. The CDR3 bases are TGTGCTAGTGGCTCAGGACAGCCAGCCTACAATGAGCAGTTCTTC.

This rearrangement joins TRBV7-3 to TRBJ2-1; D not resolved. Germline CDR1 reads SGHTA; CDR2 reads FQGTGA. This CDR3 spans 15 amino acids. Between the trimmed V and J ends, which lost 5 bases and 5 bases, there was a span of 16 bases. CDR3 residues: CASSPSSGTDNEQFF. DNA of the CDR3: TGTGCCAGCAGCCCGTCTTCGGGTACGGACAATGAGCAGTTCTTC.

This chain links TRBV5-4 with TRBJ2-7; TRBD2 aligns across 7 bases. Trimming at V came to 0 bases and at J to 4 bases, leaving 7 bases not matched to a gene. The CDR3 spans 15 residues. Germline V lookup: CDR1 SGHNT, CDR2 YYREEE (reference sequence). For the CDR3, the DNA is TGTGCCAGCAGCTTGGACCGGCTAGCGGTTTACGAGCAGTACTTC. Its translation is CASSLDRLAVYEQYF.

The chain uses TRBV15 and TRBJ2-5; perhaps D is TRBD1 or TRBD2 (7 bases each). Germline V lookup: CDR1 LNHNV, CDR2 YYDKDF (reference sequence). The CDR3 extends over 14 amino acids. V lost 8 bases and J lost 5, with 18 bases in between. The CDR3 DNA is TGTGCCACCGAAGACAGGGAGGGAGGGGAGACCCAGTACTTC. It codes for CATEDREGGETQYF.

The rearrangement uses TRBV5-1 and TRBJ1-1; a weak D match, TRBD1 (6 bases). The CDR3 is made up of 14 amino acids. Trimming removed 2 bases from V and 5 bases from J, with 13 bases in between. The germline V gene encodes CDR1 SGHRS and CDR2 YFSETQ. For the CDR3, the DNA is TGCGCCAGCAGCTTTGGGGGCGCGGGGACTGAAGCTTTCTTT. Translated, it gives CASSFGGAGTEAFF. Looking up the rest from reference TRBV5-1 and TRBJ1-1 gives the full variable domain: KAGVTQTPRYLIKTRGQQVTLSCSPISGHRSVSWYQQTPGQGLQFLFEYFSETQRNKGNFPGRFSGRQFSNSRSEMNVSTLELGDSALYLCASSFGGAGTEAFFGQGTRLTVV.

The chain links TRBV2 to TRBJ2-7, with TRBD2 as a possible D gene (6 bases). Germline CDR1 SNHLY, CDR2 FYNNEI. V was trimmed by 6 bases and J by 4 bases, leaving 19 bases between them. This CDR3 spans 15 amino acids. The CDR3 protein is CASRKEGGTLYEQYF. In nucleotides, the CDR3 is TGTGCCAGCAGGAAGGAGGGAGGAACCCTTTACGAGCAGTACTTC.

The chain is built from TRBV7-2 and TRBJ2-7, with D unclear. The CDR3 has 14 amino acids. The V end lost 2 bases, the J end lost 0 bases, and 8 bases lay between the germline ends. The germline gives CDR1 SGHTA, CDR2 FQGNSA. CDR3 sequence reads: CASSLMSISYEQYF. CDR3 coding DNA: TGTGCCAGCAGCTTAATGTCTATCTCCTACGAGCAGTACTTC. Variable domain in full (rest from reference TRBV7-2 and TRBJ2-7): GAGVSQSPSNKVTEKGKDVELRCDPISGHTALYWYRQSLGQGLEFLIYFQGNSAPDKSGLPSDRFSAERTGGSVSTLTIQRTQQEDSAVYLCASSLMSISYEQYFGPGTRLTVT.

V and J are TRBV6-5 and TRBJ2-1; D gene uncertain. This CDR3 region has 13 residues. From germline, CDR1 is MNHEY and CDR2 SVGAGI. Trimming removed 6 bases at V and 1 base at J, with 7 bases between. CDR3 sequence (DNA): TGTGCCAGCAGGCGGAGATCCTACAATGAGCAGTTCTTC. Translated, it gives CASRRRSYNEQFF.

The rearrangement links TRBV10-3 to TRBJ1-2; D gene ambiguous. Per the germline V gene, CDR1 is ENHRY and CDR2 is SYGVKD. Trimming pared 6 bases from V and 5 bases from J, leaving 10 bases between. The length of the CDR3 is 12 residues. The CDR3 bases are TGTGCCATCAGGGCTCTGGGATATGGCTACACCTTC. The encoded protein is CAIRALGYGYTF.

The CDR3 DNA is TGTGCCAGCACCCGGACTGACGGAAACACCATATATTTT. This gives the protein CASTRTDGNTIYF. The rearrangement uses TRBV6-1 and TRBJ1-3; D remains unclear. The CDR3 is made up of 13 amino acids. Germline V lookup: CDR1 MNHNS, CDR2 SASEGT. The V and J ends lost 7 bases and 4 bases respectively, with 11 bases between them.

The chain uses TRBV6-5 and TRBJ1-6; possibly TRBD1 for D (5 bases). In germline, CDR1 is MNHEY, CDR2 SVGAGI. This CDR3 comprises 15 residues. V was clipped by 5 bases and J by 9 bases, with 17 bases between them. The CDR3: CASSPGGIGRSPLHF. The DNA for the CDR3 is TGTGCCAGCAGTCCTGGGGGAATCGGTCGTTCACCCCTCCACTTT.

This chain joins TRBV18 and TRBJ2-5; 7 nucleotides line up with TRBD1. This CDR3 spans 14 amino acids. Germline values: CDR1 KGHSH, CDR2 LQKENI. Trimming at V came to 6 bases and at J to 5 bases, leaving 9 bases not matched to a gene. The CDR3 DNA is TGTGCCAGCTCGCTCCGGCAGGGGGAGGAGACCCAGTACTTC. It codes for CASSLRQGEETQYF.

Worth noting for this clone: The same CDR3 is also encoded by other DNA sequences in this sample. This chain connects TRBV19 to TRBJ2-1; D remains unclear. The CDR3 contains 13 residues. Germline lookup yields CDR1 LNHDA and CDR2 SQIVND (reference sequence). V lost 3 bases to trimming and J lost 3 bases, with 6 bases between them. The CDR3 DNA reads as TGTGCCAGTAGTATCGGCGGCTACAATGAGCAGTTCTTC. Translating gives CASSIGGYNEQFF.

A note on this clone: Additional DNA sequences in this sample encode the identical CDR3. The CDR3 bases are TGTGCCTGGAGTGTACGGGTTGATCAGCCCCAGCATTTT. This gives the protein CAWSVRVDQPQHF. The chain joins TRBV30 to TRBJ1-5, with D hard to call. The CDR3 contains 13 residues. The V end lost 0 bases, the J end lost 5 bases, and 8 bases lay between the germline ends. Germline CDR1 GTSNPN, CDR2 SVGIG (reference sequence).

Here the CDR3 reads CASSMGRGSDTQYF. The CDR3 DNA follows: TGTGCCAGTAGTATGGGCCGGGGATCAGATACGCAGTATTTT. This rearrangement joins TRBV19 to TRBJ2-3; D perhaps matches TRBD2 (5 bases). Germline V gives CDR1 LNHDA, CDR2 SQIVND (reference sequence). The V and J ends lost 3 bases and 4 bases respectively, with 11 bases between them. CDR3 length: 14 amino acids.

This clone was picked up one time. An end of the junction does not agree with germline; a read error may underlie this. The chain combines TRBV5-4 with TRBJ1-2; TRBD1 matches 7 bases. Germline CDR1 SGHNT, CDR2 YYREEE (reference sequence). The CDR3 loop spans 15 amino acids. The CDR3 nucleotides are TGTGCCAGCACCACTCAACGTGAGACAGGGAAGGGTGTCAGGTTC. Translating it yields CASTTQRETGKGVRF.

Of note for this clone: Germline is not matched at one junction end, which may reflect a read error. The rearrangement uses TRBV5-4 and TRBJ2-5; 10 bases are shared with TRBD2. The germline V gene has CDR1 SGHNT and CDR2 YYREEE (reference sequence). This CDR3 spans 15 amino acids. The chain's CDR3 is CASSLEVSGRETQYF. As DNA, the CDR3 is TGTGCCAGCAGTTTGGAGGTTAGCGGGAGGGAGACCCAGTACTTC.

The gene calls are TRBV10-3 and TRBJ2-5, with D unclear. The end of the DNA is better explained by TRBJ2-7, so the J call may be wrong. The germline CDR1 and CDR2 sequences are ENHRY and SYGVKD. There are 17 residues in the CDR3. This CDR3 reads CAISESVPVTYSYEQYF. The CDR3 DNA follows: TGTGCCATCAGTGAGTCAGTGCCGGTCACCTACTCCTACGAGCAGTACTTC.

About this clone itself: The same CDR3 arises from other DNA sequences in this sample as well. The CDR3 nucleotides are TGTGCCAGCTCACCCCTTCGAAACACTGAAGCTTTCTTT. It specifies CASSPLRNTEAFF. The rearrangement links TRBV18 to TRBJ1-1; D gene ambiguous. Germline CDR1 is KGHSH and CDR2 is LQKENI. Between the trimmed V and J ends, which lost 3 bases and 2 bases, there was a span of 7 bases. The CDR3 runs to 13 residues.

The chain employs TRBV4-3 and TRBJ2-7; 7 bases map to TRBD1. J gave up 0 bases and V 3 bases, and 5 bases lay outside the gene matches. Germline values: CDR1 LGHNA, CDR2 YSLEER. The CDR3 consists of 15 residues. The CDR3 region has the DNA TGCGCCAGCAGCCAGACACAGGGGAGCTCCTACGAGCAGTACTTC. This sequence encodes CASSQTQGSSYEQYF.

Turning to this clone: Other nucleotide sequences from this sample produce the same CDR3. The rearrangement joins TRBV5-1 to TRBJ2-1; no definite D call. V dropped 0 bases and J dropped 0 bases, with 10 bases sitting between them. The CDR3 loop spans 16 amino acids. Looked up from germline, CDR1 is SGHRS and CDR2 is YFSETQ. CDR3 sequence reads: CASSLAGASSYNEQFF. CDR3 nucleotides: TGCGCCAGCAGCTTGGCGGGTGCGAGCTCCTACAATGAGCAGTTCTTC.

Notes on this clone: The sample contains more than one DNA sequence encoding this CDR3. The chain links TRBV5-1 to TRBJ2-5; tentatively, D is TRBD1 (6 bases). V lost 0 bases, J lost 5 bases, and 11 bases lay in between. CDR1 and CDR2 from the germline V gene are SGHRS and YFSETQ. This CDR3 region has 14 residues. The CDR3 coding sequence is TGCGCCAGCAGCTTGGAGGGGCAGGGGGAGACCCAGTACTTC. Amino acids: CASSLEGQGETQYF.

This clone was picked up one time. V is TRBV7-8 and J is TRBJ2-4; D call uncertain. The CDR3 spans 13 residues. Trimming took 1 base from V and 3 from J, leaving 4 bases between them. Germline loops: CDR1 SGHVS, CDR2 FQNEAQ. CDR3 sequence: CASSLDHKNIQYF. CDR3 nucleotide sequence: TGTGCCAGCAGCTTAGACCACAAAAACATTCAGTACTTC.

Details on this clone: An end of the junction does not agree with germline; a read error may underlie this. The chain carries TRBV5-1 and TRBJ2-5; possible D gene TRBD2, 5 bases. The CDR3 loop spans 14 amino acids. Germline V gene data show CDR1 as SGHRS and CDR2 as YFSETQ. This CDR3 is CASTLGVAQETQYF. CDR3 in DNA: TGCGCCAGCACCTTGGGAGTAGCTCAAGAGACCCAGTACTTC.

The chain employs TRBV7-9 and TRBJ2-5; 13 bases line up with TRBD2. The CDR3 sequence is 16 residues long. CDR1 and CDR2 (germline): SEHNR, FQNEAQ (reference sequence). V shed 8 bases and J 3 bases; nucleotides not matched to a gene: 9. The CDR3 DNA is TGTGCCAGCGGACCAGTGACTAGCGGGGGGAAAGAGACCCAGTACTTC. Translating it yields CASGPVTSGGKETQYF.

The chain joins TRBV28 to TRBJ2-7; tentatively, D is TRBD2 (7 bases). CDR1 and CDR2 from the germline V gene are MDHEN and SYDVKM. V lost 6 bases and J lost 5, with 14 bases in between. The CDR3 totals 13 residues. CDR3 nucleotide sequence: TGTGCCAGCAGGAGGGGGAGGGGCCACGAGCAGTACTTC. It is translated as CASRRGRGHEQYF.

The chain joins TRBV14 to TRBJ2-1, with D perhaps TRBD2 (7 bases). CDR3 length equals 16 residues. V shed 0 bases and J shed 6 bases, with 15 bases lying between them. CDR1 and CDR2 from the germline V gene are SGHDN and FVKESK. The CDR3 DNA is TGTGCCAGCAGCCAAGATCGGGGGGCGATCCGCAATGAGCAGTTCTTC. Its translation: CASSQDRGAIRNEQFF.